A single sample gave rise to the 9 T cell receptor beta chains below, sequenced in a study of shared clonotypes between healthy human individuals. The repertoire was sequenced with immunoSEQ multiplex PCR; TCRdb's copy has only in-frame clones and lacks some. The sample holds millions of clones; more than 85% are singletons and the top ten take about 0.39%. The specimen sequenced was naive CD4+ T cells from PBMCs. Subset described: CD45RA+ positively selected. These receptors all stem from a man between 18 and 35 years old in good health. Some clones in this sample may be carry-over from other donors' samples.

The CDR3, as DNA: TGTGCCAGCAGCTCGACACAGAGGAACACTGAAGCTTTCTTT. Translating gives CASSSTQRNTEAFF. This chain uses TRBV28 with TRBJ1-1; D not resolved. The CDR3 has 14 amino acids. The V gene's germline CDR1 is MDHEN and CDR2 SYDVKM. The V and J ends lost 6 bases and 1 base respectively, with 12 bases between them.

The V gene is TRBV7-2, the J gene TRBJ1-3; possible D gene TRBD1, 5 bases. There are 16 residues in the CDR3. CDR1 and CDR2 (germline): SGHTA, FQGNSA. Trimming shortened V by 5 bases and J by 0 bases, and 14 bases separated the two germline ends. CDR3 nucleotides: TGTGCCAGCAGCCCCTCCGGGGCATTCTCTGGAAACACCATATATTTT. This gives the protein CASSPSGAFSGNTIYF.

The chain joins TRBV12-5 to TRBJ2-3, with D uncertain. Germline values: CDR1 LGHNT, CDR2 FRNRAP. The CDR3 extends over 12 amino acids. Between the trimmed V and J ends, which lost 3 bases and 5 bases, there was a span of 6 bases. CDR3 residues: CASGFYGDTQYF. In nucleotides, the CDR3 is TGTGCTAGTGGTTTCTATGGAGATACGCAGTATTTT.

This clone was observed a single time. The rearrangement links TRBV4-3 to TRBJ2-5, with 7 nucleotides matching TRBD1. V was clipped by 1 base and J by 4 bases; unmatched bases: 9. This CDR3 contains 16 residues. Germline V gene data show CDR1 as LGHNA and CDR2 as YSLEER. This chain's CDR3 is CASSQAVAGGRETQYF. Here the CDR3 DNA reads TGCGCCAGCAGCCAAGCGGTGGCAGGGGGTAGAGAGACCCAGTACTTC.

This chain links TRBV5-1 with TRBJ2-3; 8 bases line up with TRBD1. The CDR3 contains 15 residues. The V and J ends lost 4 bases and 2 bases, in that order; junction bases with no gene match: 6. Germline lookup yields CDR1 SGHRS and CDR2 YFSETQ. The CDR3 sequence: CASSAGTGYTDTQYF. The CDR3 nucleotides read TGCGCCAGCAGCGCTGGGACAGGCTACACAGATACGCAGTATTTT.

Worth noting for this clone: Other DNA variants within this sample encode the same CDR3. This chain joins TRBV5-4 and TRBJ2-1, with D possibly matching TRBD1 (6 bases). Trimming took off 2 bases at V and 1 base at J, with 7 bases between the two ends. The CDR3 length is 14 residues. Per germline, CDR1 SGHNT and CDR2 YYREEE (reference sequence). CDR3: CASSLGGSYNEQFF. The CDR3 coding sequence is TGTGCCAGCAGCTTAGGGGGTTCCTACAATGAGCAGTTCTTC.

The chain carries TRBV27 and TRBJ2-7, with 11 bases lining up with TRBD2. Per the germline V gene, CDR1 is MNHEY and CDR2 is SMNVEV (reference sequence). The length of the CDR3 is 19 residues. After removal of 6 bases from V and 4 bases from J, the junction contained 20 bases not matched to a gene. CDR3 sequence (DNA): TGTGCCAGCAGCCCCAACGGTGGGCTAGCGGGAGGATATGGGTACGAGCAGTACTTC. Amino acids: CASSPNGGLAGGYGYEQYF.

This sequence joins TRBV7-3 and TRBJ2-1; 7 bases are a match to TRBD2. CDR1 and CDR2 from the germline V gene are SGHTA and FQGTGA. The CDR3 covers 15 residues. Unmatched junction bases numbered 6, after V lost 2 bases and J lost 5 bases. Here the CDR3 reads CASSLLSSGDNEQFF. The CDR3 bases are TGTGCCAGCAGCTTATTGTCTAGCGGAGACAATGAGCAGTTCTTC.

This clone showed up just once. The chain links TRBV28 to TRBJ2-7, with 8 bases matching TRBD2. Germline CDR1 reads MDHEN; CDR2 reads SYDVKM. The CDR3 length is 16 residues. Trimming at V came to 6 bases and at J to 3 bases, leaving 13 bases not matched to a gene. The CDR3 sequence is CASSPGWVAGNYEQYF. CDR3 coding DNA: TGTGCCAGCAGCCCAGGGTGGGTAGCGGGGAACTACGAGCAGTACTTC.